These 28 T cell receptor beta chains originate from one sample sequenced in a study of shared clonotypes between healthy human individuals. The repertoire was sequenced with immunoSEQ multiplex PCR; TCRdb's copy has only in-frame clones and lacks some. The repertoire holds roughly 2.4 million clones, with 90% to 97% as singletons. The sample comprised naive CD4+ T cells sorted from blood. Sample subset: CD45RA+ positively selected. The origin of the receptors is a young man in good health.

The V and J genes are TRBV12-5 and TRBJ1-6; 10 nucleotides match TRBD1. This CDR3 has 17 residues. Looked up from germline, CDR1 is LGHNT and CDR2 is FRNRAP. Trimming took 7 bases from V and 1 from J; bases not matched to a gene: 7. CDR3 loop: CASALGQGESYNSPLHF. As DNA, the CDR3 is TGTGCTAGTGCCCTAGGACAGGGGGAGTCCTATAATTCACCCCTCCACTTT. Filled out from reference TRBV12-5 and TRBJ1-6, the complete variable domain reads DARVTQTPRHKVTEMGQEVTMRCQPILGHNTVFWYRQTMMQGLELLAYFRNRAPLDDSGMPKDRFSAEMPDATLATLKIQPSEPRDSAVYFCASALGQGESYNSPLHFGNGTRLTVT.

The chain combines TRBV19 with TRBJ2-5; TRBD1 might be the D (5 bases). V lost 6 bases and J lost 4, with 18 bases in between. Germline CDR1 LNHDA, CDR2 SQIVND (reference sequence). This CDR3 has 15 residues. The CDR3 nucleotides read TGTGCCAGTAGGACAACCCCGACAGACCGAGAGACCCAGTACTTC. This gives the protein CASRTTPTDRETQYF.

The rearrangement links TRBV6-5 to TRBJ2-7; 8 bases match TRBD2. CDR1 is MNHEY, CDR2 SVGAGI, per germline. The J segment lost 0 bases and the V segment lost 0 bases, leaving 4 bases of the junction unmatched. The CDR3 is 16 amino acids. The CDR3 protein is CASSYSKGTSSYEQYF. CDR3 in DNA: TGTGCCAGCAGTTACTCGAAAGGGACTAGCTCCTACGAGCAGTACTTC.

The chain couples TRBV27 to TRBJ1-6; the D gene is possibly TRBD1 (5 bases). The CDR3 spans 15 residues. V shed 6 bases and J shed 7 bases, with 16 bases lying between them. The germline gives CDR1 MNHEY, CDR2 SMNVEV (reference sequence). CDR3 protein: CASSPEGVGNSPLHF. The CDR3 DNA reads TGTGCCAGCAGCCCAGAAGGGGTAGGCAATTCACCCCTCCACTTT.

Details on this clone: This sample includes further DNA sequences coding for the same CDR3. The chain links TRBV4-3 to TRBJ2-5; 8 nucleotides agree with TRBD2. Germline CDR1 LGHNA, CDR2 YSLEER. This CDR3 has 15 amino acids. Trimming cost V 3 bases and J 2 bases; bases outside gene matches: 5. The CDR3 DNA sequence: TGCGCCAGCAGCCAGGGTACTAGCGGACAAGAGACCCAGTACTTC. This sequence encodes CASSQGTSGQETQYF.

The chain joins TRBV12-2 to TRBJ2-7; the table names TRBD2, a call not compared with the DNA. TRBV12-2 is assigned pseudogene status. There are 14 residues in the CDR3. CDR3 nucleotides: TGTGCAAGTCGCTTAGGGAGCGGGGCGTACGAGCAGTACTTC. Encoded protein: CASRLGSGAYEQYF.

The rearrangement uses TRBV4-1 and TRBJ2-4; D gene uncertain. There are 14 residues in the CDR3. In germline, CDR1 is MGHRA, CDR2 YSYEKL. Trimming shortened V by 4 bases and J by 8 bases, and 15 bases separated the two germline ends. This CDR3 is CASSPLSGRDIQYF. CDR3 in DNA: TGCGCCAGCAGCCCTTTAAGTGGTCGAGACATTCAGTACTTC.

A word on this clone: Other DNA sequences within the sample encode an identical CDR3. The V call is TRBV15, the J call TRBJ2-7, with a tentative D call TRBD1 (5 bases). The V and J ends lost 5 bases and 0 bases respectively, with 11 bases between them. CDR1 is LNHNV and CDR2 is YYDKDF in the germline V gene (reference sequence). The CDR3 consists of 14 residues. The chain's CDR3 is CATSPRTSSYEQYF. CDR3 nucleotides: TGTGCCACCAGCCCCCGGACAAGCTCCTACGAGCAGTACTTC.

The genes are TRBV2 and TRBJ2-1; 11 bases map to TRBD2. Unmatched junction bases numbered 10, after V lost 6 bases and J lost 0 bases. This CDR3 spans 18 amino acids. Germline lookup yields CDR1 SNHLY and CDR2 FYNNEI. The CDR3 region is CASSLLAGVLSSYNEQFF. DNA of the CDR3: TGTGCCAGCAGCCTACTAGCGGGGGTATTAAGCTCCTACAATGAGCAGTTCTTC.

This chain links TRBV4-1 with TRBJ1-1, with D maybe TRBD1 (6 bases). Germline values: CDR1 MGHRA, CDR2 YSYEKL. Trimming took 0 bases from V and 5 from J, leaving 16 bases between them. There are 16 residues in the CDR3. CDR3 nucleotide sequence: TGCGCCAGCAGCCAAGAAAGCAGGGGAATGTGGACTGAAGCTTTCTTT. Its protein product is CASSQESRGMWTEAFF.

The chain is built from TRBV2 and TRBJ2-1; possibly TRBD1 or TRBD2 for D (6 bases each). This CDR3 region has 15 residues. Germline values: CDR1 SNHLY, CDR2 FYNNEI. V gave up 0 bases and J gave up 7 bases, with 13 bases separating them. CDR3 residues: CASSEAAWGANEQFF. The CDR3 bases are TGTGCCAGCAGTGAAGCCGCGTGGGGGGCGAATGAGCAGTTCTTC.

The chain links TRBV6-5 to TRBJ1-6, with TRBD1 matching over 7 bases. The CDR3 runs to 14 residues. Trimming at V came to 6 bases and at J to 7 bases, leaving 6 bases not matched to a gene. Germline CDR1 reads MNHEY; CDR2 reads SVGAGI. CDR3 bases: TGTGCCAGCAGAAAGACAGGGATAAATTCACCCCTCCACTTT. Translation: CASRKTGINSPLHF.

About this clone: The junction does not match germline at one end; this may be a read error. CDR3 residues: CASSLVVHF. As DNA, the CDR3 is TGCGCCAGCAGCTTGGTCGTTCACTTC. V is TRBV5-1 and J is TRBJ2-7; D ambiguous. Germline V gene lookup returns CDR1 SGHRS and CDR2 YFSETQ. The CDR3 spans 9 residues.

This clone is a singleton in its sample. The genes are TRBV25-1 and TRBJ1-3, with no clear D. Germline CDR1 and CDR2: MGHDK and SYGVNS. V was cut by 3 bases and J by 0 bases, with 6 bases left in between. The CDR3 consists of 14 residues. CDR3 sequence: CASSEGGSGNTIYF. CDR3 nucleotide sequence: TGTGCCAGCAGTGAGGGAGGCTCTGGAAACACCATATATTTT.

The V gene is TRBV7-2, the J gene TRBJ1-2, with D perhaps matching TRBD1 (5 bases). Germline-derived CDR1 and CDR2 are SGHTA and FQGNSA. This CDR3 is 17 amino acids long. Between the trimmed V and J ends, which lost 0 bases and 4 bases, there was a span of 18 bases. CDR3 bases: TGTGCCAGCAGCTTAGCACTTCCGGGGGGTGTAGCCTATGGCTACACCTTC. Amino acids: CASSLALPGGVAYGYTF.

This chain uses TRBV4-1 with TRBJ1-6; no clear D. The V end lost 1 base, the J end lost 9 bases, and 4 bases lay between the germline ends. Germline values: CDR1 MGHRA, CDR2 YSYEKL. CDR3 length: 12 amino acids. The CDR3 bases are TGCGCCAGCAGCCAAGTGGGTTCACCCCTCCACTTT. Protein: CASSQVGSPLHF.

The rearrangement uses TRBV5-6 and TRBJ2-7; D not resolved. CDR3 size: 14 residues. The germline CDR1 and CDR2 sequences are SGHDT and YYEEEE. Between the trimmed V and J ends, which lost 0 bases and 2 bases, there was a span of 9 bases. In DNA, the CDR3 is TGTGCCAGCAGCTTGGTTGCCCTAACCTACGAGCAGTACTTC. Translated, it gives CASSLVALTYEQYF.

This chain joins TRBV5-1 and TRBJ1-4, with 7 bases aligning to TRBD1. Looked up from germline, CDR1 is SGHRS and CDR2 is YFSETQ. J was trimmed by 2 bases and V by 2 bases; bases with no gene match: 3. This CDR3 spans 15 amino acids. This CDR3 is CASSFQGGTNEKLFF. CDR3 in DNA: TGCGCCAGCAGCTTTCAAGGGGGCACTAATGAAAAACTGTTTTTT.

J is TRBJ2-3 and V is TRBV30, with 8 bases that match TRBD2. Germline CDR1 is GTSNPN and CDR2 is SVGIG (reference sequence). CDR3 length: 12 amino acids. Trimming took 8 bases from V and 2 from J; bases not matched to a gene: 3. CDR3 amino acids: CALAGITDTQYF. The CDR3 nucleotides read TGTGCCCTAGCGGGCATCACAGATACGCAGTATTTT. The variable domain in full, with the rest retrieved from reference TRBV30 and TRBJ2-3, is SQTIHQWPATLVQPVGSPLSLECTVEGTSNPNLYWYRQAAGRGLQLLFYSVGIGQISSEVPQNLSASRPQDRQFILSSKKLLLSDSGFYLCALAGITDTQYFGPGTRLTVL.

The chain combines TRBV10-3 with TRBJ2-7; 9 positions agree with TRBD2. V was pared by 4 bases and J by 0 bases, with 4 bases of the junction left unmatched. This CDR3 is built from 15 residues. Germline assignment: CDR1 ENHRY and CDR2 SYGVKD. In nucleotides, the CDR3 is TGTGCCATCAGTGGGAGCGGGGGGAACTCCTACGAGCAGTACTTC. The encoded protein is CAISGSGGNSYEQYF.

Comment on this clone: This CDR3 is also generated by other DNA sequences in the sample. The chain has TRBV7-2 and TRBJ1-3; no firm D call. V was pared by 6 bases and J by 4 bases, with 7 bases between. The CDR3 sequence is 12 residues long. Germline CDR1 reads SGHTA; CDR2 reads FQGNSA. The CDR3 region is CASSLRGNTIYF. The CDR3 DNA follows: TGTGCCAGCAGTCTACGCGGAAACACCATATATTTT.

CDR3 residues: CASSLGLASMQFF. CDR3 in DNA: TGTGCCAGCAGCTTAGGGCTAGCGAGCATGCAGTTCTTC. The rearrangement joins TRBV11-2 to TRBJ2-1; D is possibly TRBD2 (6 bases). V lost 1 base to trimming and J lost 12 bases, with 13 bases between them. The germline CDR1 and CDR2 sequences are SGHAT and FQNNGV. This CDR3 is built from 13 residues.

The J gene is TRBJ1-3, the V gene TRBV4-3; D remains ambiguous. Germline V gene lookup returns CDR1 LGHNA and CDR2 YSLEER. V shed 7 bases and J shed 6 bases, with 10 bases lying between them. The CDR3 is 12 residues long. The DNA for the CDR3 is TGCGCCAGCAAATCACAGAAAAACACCATATATTTT. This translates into CASKSQKNTIYF.

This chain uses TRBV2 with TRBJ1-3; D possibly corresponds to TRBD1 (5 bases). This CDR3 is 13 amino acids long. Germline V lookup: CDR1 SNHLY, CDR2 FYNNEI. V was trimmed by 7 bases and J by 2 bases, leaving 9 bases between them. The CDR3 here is CASTGTPGNTIYF. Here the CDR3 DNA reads TGTGCCAGCACCGGGACGCCTGGAAACACCATATATTTT.

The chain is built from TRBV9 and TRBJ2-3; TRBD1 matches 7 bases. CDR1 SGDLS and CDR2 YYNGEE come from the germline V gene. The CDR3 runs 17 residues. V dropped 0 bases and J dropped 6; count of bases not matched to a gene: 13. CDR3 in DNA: TGTGCCAGCAGCGTAGCCTCGGACTCCTTAGGGGGCGATACGCAGTATTTT. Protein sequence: CASSVASDSLGGDTQYF. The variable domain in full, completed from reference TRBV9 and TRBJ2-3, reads DSGVTQTPKHLITATGQRVTLRCSPRSGDLSVYWYQQSLDQGLQFLIQYYNGEERAKGNILERFSAQQFPDLHSELNLSSLELGDSALYFCASSVASDSLGGDTQYFGPGTRLTVL.

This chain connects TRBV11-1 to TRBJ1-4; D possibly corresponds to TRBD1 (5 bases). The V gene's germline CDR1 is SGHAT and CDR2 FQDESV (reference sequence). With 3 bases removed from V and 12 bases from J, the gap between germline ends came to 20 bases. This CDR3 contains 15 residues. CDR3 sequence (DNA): TGTGCCAGCAGCTTCTCGGACAACCACGGGGGGGAACTGTTTTTT. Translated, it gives CASSFSDNHGGELFF.

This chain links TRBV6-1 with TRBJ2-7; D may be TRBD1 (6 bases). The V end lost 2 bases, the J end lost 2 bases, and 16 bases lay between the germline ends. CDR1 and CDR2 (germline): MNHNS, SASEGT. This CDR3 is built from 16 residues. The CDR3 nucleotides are TGTGCCAGCAGTGAATTGCTTCAGGGGCCCCCCTACGAGCAGTACTTC. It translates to CASSELLQGPPYEQYF.

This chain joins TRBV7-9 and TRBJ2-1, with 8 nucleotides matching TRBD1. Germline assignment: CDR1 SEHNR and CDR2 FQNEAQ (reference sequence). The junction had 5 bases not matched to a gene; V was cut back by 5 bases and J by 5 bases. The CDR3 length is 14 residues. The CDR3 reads CASSPRTGNNEQFF. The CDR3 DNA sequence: TGTGCCAGCAGCCCACGGACAGGGAACAATGAGCAGTTCTTC.